The clone carrying this T cell receptor (beta chain) was observed a single time. Germline CDR1 reads MNHNS; CDR2 reads SASEGT. CDR3 length: 15 amino acids. V was cut by 5 bases and J by 3 bases, with 13 bases left in between. This table comes from immunoSEQ multiplex PCR, and its TCRdb copy is limited to in-frame clones, with some not included. The table lists some 30,000 clones, approximately 92% of them singletons. This sample is part of a study of OX40 agonist ivuxolimab in advanced cancers. On the study more broadly: At doses from 0.01 to 10 mg/kg, patients were given intravenous ivuxolimab every 2 weeks.

The chain uses TRBV6-1 and TRBJ2-2; no firm D call. The sample was CD4+ or CD8+ T cells sorted from blood, taken in a trial of the OX40 agonist ivuxolimab. This TCR was recovered from an adult with an advanced solid tumor such as melanoma, head and neck, liver or kidney cancer. The CDR3 region is CASSFIPDYTGELFF. The CDR3 nucleotides read TGTGCCAGCAGTTTTATCCCAGACTACACCGGGGAGCTGTTTTTT.